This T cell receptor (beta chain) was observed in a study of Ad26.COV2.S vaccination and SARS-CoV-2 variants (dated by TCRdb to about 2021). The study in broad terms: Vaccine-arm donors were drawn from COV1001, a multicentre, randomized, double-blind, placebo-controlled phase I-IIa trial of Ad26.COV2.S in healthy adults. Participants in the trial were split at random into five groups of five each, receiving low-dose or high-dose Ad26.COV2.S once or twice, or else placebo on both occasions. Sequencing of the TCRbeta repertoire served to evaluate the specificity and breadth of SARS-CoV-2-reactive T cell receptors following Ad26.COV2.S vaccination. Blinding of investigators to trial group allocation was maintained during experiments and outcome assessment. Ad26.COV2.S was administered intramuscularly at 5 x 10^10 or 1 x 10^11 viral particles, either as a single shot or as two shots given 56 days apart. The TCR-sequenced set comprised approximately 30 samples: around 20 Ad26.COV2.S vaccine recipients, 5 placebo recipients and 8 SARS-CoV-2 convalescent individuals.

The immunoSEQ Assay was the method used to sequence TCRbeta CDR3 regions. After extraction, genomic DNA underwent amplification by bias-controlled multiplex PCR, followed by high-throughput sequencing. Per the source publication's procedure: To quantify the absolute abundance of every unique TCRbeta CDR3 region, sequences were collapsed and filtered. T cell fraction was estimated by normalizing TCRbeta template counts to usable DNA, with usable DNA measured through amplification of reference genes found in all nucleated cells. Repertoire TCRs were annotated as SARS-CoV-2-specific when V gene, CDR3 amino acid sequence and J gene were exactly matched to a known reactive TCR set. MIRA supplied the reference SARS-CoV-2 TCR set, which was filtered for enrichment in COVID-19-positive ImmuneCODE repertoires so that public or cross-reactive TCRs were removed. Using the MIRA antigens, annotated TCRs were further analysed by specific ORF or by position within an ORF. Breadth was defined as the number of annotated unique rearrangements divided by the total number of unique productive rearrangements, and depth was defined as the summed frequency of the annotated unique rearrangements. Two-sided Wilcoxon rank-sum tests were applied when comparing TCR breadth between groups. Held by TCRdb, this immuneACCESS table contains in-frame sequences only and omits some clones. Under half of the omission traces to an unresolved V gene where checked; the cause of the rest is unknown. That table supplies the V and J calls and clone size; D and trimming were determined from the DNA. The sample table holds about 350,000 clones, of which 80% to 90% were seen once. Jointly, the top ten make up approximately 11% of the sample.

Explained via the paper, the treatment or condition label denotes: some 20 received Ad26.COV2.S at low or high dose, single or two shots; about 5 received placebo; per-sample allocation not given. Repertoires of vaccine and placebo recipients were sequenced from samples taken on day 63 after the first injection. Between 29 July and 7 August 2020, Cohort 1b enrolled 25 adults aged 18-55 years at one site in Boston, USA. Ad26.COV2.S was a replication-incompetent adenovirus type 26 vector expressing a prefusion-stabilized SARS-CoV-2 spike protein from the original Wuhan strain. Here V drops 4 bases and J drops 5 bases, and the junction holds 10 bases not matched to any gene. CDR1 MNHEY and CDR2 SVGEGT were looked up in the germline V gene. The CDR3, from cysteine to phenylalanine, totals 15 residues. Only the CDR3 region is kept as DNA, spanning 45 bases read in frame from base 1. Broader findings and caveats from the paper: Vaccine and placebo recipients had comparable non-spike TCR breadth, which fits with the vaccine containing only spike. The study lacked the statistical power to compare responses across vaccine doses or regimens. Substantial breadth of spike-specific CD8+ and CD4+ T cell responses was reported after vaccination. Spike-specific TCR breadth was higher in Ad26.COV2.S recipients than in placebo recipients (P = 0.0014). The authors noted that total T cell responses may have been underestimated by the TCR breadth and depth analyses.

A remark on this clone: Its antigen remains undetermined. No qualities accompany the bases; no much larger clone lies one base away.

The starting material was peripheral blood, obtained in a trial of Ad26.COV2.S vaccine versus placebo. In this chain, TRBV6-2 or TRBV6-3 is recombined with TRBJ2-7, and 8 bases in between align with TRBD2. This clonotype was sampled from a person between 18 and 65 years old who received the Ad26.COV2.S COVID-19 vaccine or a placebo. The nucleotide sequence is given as TGTGCCAGCAGTTGGGGCAGAGCGGGGGTAAACGAGCAGTACTTC. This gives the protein CASSWGRAGVNEQYF.